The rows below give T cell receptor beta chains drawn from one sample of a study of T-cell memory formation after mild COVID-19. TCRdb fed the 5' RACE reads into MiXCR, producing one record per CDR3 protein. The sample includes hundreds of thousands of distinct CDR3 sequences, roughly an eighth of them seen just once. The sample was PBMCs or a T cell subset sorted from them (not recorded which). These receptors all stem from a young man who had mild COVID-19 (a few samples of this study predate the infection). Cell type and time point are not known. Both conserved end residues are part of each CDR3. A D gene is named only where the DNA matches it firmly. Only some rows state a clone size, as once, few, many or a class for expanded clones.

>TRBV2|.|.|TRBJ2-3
CASRQSIDTQYF
TGTGCCAGCAGGCAGTCCATTGATACGCAGTATTTT
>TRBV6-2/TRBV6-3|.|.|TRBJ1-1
CASSYVSPTENTEAFF
TGTGCCAGCAGTTACGTGTCGCCGACAGAGAACACTGAAGCTTTCTTT
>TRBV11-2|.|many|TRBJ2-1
CASSPSRGGTYNEQFF
TGTGCCAGCAGCCCCAGCAGGGGGGGAACCTACAATGAGCAGTTCTTC
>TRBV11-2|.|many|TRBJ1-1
CASSVRRGGRETEAFF
TGTGCCAGCAGCGTAAGGAGGGGGGGGCGCGAAACTGAAGCTTTCTTT
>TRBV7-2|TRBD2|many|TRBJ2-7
CASSFRRLASPYEQYF
TGTGCCAGCAGCTTTCGCCGACTAGCAAGCCCCTACGAGCAGTACTTC
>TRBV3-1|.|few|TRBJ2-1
CASSLKLGTGFYYEQFF
TGTGCCAGCAGCCTCAAGTTAGGGACTGGGTTTTACTATGAGCAGTTCTTC
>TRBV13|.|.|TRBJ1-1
CASSPVRGTEAFF
TGTGCCAGCAGCCCAGTCCGGGGAACTGAAGCTTTCTTT
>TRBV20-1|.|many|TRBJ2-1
CSADRLWESSYNEQFF
TGCAGTGCGGACCGATTGTGGGAAAGCTCCTACAATGAGCAGTTCTTC
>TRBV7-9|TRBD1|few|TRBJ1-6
CASRAGQFNSPLHF
TGTGCCAGCAGGGCGGGACAGTTTAATTCACCCCTCCACTTT
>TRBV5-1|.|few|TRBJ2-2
CASSFGGCGNTGELFF
TGCGCCAGCAGCTTTGGGGGGTGCGGAAACACCGGGGAGCTGTTTTTT
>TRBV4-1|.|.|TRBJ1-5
CASSHAVSGGAQPQHF
TGCGCCAGCAGCCATGCCGTGTCGGGAGGGGCTCAGCCCCAGCATTTT
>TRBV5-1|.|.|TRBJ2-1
CASSFYQEQFF
TGCGCCAGCAGCTTCTATCAGGAGCAGTTCTTC
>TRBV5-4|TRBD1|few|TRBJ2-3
CASSLRQGEADTQYF
TGTGCCAGCAGCTTGCGACAGGGTGAGGCAGATACGCAGTATTTT
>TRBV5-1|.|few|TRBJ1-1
CASSLVPGATEAFF
TGCGCCAGCAGCTTGGTTCCGGGGGCAACTGAAGCTTTCTTT
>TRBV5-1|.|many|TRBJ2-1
CASSLDPGADNEQFF
TGCGCCAGCAGCTTGGACCCAGGGGCAGACAATGAGCAGTTCTTC
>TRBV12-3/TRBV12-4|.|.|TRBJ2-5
CASSLARLQETQYF
TGTGCCAGCAGTTTAGCTCGTCTCCAAGAGACCCAGTACTTC
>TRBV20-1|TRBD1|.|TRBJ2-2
CSARDGEGDSGELFF
TGCAGTGCTAGAGATGGCGAGGGGGACAGCGGGGAGCTGTTTTTT
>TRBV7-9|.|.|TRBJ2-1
CASSLGGMVVEEQFF
TGTGCCAGCAGCCTAGGGGGGATGGTCGTCGAGGAGCAGTTCTTC
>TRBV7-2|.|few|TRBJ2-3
CASSLLASTQYF
TGTGCCAGCAGCCTCCTAGCGTCCACGCAGTATTTT
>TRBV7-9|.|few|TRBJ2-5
CASSSNYRVQETQYF
TGTGCCAGCAGCTCCAACTACAGGGTCCAAGAGACCCAGTACTTC
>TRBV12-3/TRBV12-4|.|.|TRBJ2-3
CASSYSGELDF
TGTGCCAGCAGCTACTCCGGGGAGTTGGATTTT
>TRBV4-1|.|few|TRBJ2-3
CASSQVQGTDTQYF
TGCGCCAGCAGCCAAGTACAGGGCACAGATACGCAGTATTTT
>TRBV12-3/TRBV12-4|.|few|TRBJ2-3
CASSLGTLMGDTQYF
TGTGCCAGCAGTTTAGGGACCCTCATGGGGGATACGCAGTATTTT
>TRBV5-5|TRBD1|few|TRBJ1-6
CASSLGGTANSPLHF
TGTGCCAGCAGCTTGGGAGGGACAGCGAATTCACCCCTCCACTTT
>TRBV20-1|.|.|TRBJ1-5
CSASAVLDGSNQPQHF
TGCAGTGCTAGTGCGGTGTTGGATGGAAGCAATCAGCCCCAGCATTTT
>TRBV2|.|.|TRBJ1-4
CASLRATNEKLFF
TGTGCCAGCCTCAGGGCAACTAATGAAAAACTGTTTTTT
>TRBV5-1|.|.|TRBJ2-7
CASSESASSYEQYF
TGCGCCAGCAGCGAAAGTGCGAGCTCCTACGAGCAGTACTTC
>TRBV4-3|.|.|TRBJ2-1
CASSQDPDYNEQFF
TGCGCCAGCAGCCAAGACCCAGACTACAATGAGCAGTTCTTC
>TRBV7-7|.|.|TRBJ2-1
CASSRTTGNEQFF
TGTGCTAGCAGCCGGACTACCGGCAATGAGCAGTTCTTC
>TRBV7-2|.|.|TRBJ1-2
CASSPPGGFYGYTF
TGTGCCAGCAGCCCACCGGGGGGCTTCTATGGCTACACCTTC
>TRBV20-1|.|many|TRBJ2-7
CSATPGALQGYEQYF
TGCAGTGCTACCCCCGGGGCCCTTCAGGGGTACGAGCAGTACTTC
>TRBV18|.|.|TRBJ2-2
CASSPFRTATGELFF
TGTGCCAGCTCGCCATTTAGGACAGCCACCGGGGAGCTGTTTTTT
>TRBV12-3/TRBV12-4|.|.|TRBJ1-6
CASSLAPLGQGSPLHF
TGTGCCAGCAGTTTAGCTCCGTTAGGGCAGGGTTCACCCCTCCACTTT
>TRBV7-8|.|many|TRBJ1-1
CASSLVPGLILTEAFF
TGTGCCAGCAGCTTAGTTCCAGGGCTTATCCTCACTGAAGCTTTCTTT
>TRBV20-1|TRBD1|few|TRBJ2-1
CSARDEGTASYNEQFF
TGCAGTGCTAGAGATGAAGGGACAGCCAGCTACAATGAGCAGTTCTTC
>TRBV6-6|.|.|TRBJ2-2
CASRDTSRTGELFF
TGTGCCAGCAGAGACACCTCTCGCACCGGGGAGCTGTTTTTT
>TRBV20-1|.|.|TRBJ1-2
CSAFPGARGYTF
TGCAGTGCATTCCCAGGGGCCCGCGGCTACACCTTC
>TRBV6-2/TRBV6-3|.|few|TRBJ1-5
CASNQGYQPQHF
TGTGCCAGCAACCAGGGTTACCAGCCCCAGCATTTT
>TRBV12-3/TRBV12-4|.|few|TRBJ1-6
CASTSGSAGNSPLHF
TGTGCCAGCACCTCCGGGTCGGCTGGTAATTCACCCCTCCACTTT
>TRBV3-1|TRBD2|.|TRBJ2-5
CASSQGGGPFARETQYF
TGTGCCAGCAGCCAAGGCGGGGGGCCTTTTGCGAGGGAGACCCAGTACTTC
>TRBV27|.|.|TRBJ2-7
CASSLMAGVNEQYF
TGTGCCAGCAGTTTAATGGCAGGGGTTAACGAGCAGTACTTC
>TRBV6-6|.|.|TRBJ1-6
CASSYNSPLHF
TGTGCCAGCAGTTATAATTCACCCCTCCACTTT
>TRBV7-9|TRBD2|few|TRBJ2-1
CASSPSGDLYNEQFF
TGTGCCAGCAGCCCTAGCGGGGACCTATACAATGAGCAGTTCTTC
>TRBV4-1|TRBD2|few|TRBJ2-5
CASSQDWTSSQETQYF
TGCGCCAGCAGCCAAGATTGGACTAGCTCCCAAGAGACCCAGTACTTC
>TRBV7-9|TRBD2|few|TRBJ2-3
CASSPPLAENTDTQYF
TGTGCCAGCAGCCCCCCCCTAGCGGAAAACACAGATACGCAGTATTTT
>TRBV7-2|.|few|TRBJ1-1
CASRPFGYTEAFF
TGTGCCAGCAGGCCATTTGGGTACACTGAAGCTTTCTTT
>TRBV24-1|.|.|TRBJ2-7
CATSDPRRGAYEQYF
TGTGCCACCAGTGATCCCAGACGGGGTGCCTACGAGCAGTACTTC
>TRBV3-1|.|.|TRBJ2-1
CASSQRGAGGNEQFF
TGTGCCAGCAGCCAACGCGGGGCCGGGGGTAATGAGCAGTTCTTC
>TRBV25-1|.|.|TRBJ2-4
CASSELERDSQYF
TGTGCCAGCAGTGAATTAGAAAGGGATTCTCAGTACTTC
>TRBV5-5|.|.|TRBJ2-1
CASSLGTGWAEQFF
TGTGCCAGCAGCTTGGGAACAGGGTGGGCTGAGCAGTTCTTC
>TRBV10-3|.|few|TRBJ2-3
CAIRDHERGPDTQYF
TGTGCCATCAGGGACCACGAAAGGGGACCAGATACGCAGTATTTT
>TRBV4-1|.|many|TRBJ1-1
CASSQEPKGSLGTEAFF
TGCGCCAGCAGCCAAGAACCTAAGGGATCCTTAGGCACTGAAGCTTTCTTT
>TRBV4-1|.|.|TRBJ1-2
CASSQDLRNRDDYGYTF
TGCGCCAGCAGCCAAGATTTGCGGAACAGGGATGACTATGGCTACACCTTC
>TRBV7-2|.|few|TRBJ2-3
CASSVNRADTQYF
TGTGCCAGCAGCGTGAACAGGGCAGATACGCAGTATTTT
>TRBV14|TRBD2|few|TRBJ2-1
CASSRRWMGGYNEQFF
TGTGCCAGCAGCCGCCGCTGGATGGGGGGGTACAATGAGCAGTTCTTC
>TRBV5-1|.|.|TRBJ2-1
CASSLTPGTLGTNEQFF
TGCGCCAGCAGCTTGACCCCCGGGACTCTCGGGACGAATGAGCAGTTCTTC
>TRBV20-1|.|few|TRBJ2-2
CSAKDRPNTGELFF
TGCAGTGCAAAGGACAGACCGAACACCGGGGAGCTGTTTTTT
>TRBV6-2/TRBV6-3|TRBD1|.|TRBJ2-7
CASTGTGESYEQYF
TGTGCCAGCACCGGGACAGGAGAATCCTACGAGCAGTACTTC
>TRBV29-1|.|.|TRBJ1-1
CSVVEGPGTEAFF
TGCAGCGTTGTCGAGGGGCCGGGCACTGAAGCTTTCTTT
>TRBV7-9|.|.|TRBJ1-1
CASSFVGDTEAFF
TGTGCCAGCAGCTTTGTCGGGGACACTGAAGCTTTCTTT